The rows below give T cell receptor beta chains drawn from one sample of a study of identical twins. TCRdb reanalysed the 5' RACE reads using MiXCR and keeps one entry per CDR3 protein. The sample contains about 450,000 distinct CDR3 sequences, roughly 18% of which appear only once. Sequencing was done on a sample of naive T cells sorted from blood. These receptor sequences come from a man aged 45 to 65 in good health. CDR3s include the opening cysteine and the closing phenylalanine or tryptophan. A D gene is named only where the DNA matches it firmly. The size of a clone is reported for some rows only, either as once, few or many, or as a class for expanded clones.

V gene,clone size,J gene,D gene,CDR3 DNA,CDR3 protein
TRBV5-1,.,TRBJ2-3,.,TGCGCCAGCAGCTGGTGGGGGGGGGCCGATACGCAGTATTTT,CASSWWGGADTQYF
TRBV5-1,.,TRBJ2-7,TRBD1,TGCGCCAGCAGCTTGGGGACAGGGATTTCTACCTACGAGCAGTACTTC,CASSLGTGISTYEQYF
TRBV7-9,.,TRBJ1-4,TRBD1,TGTGCCAGCAGCGAGGGGGACAGGGGTTCTAATGAAAAACTGTTTTTT,CASSEGDRGSNEKLFF
TRBV12-3/TRBV12-4,.,TRBJ2-3,TRBD2,TGTGCCAGCAGCCCGACGGGGGCTAGCGGGAGAGATACGCAGTATTTT,CASSPTGASGRDTQYF
TRBV5-1,.,TRBJ2-1,.,TGCGCCAGCAGCCAAGGGGACAACTACAATGAGCAGTTCTTC,CASSQGDNYNEQFF
TRBV20-1,many,TRBJ1-2,.,TGCAGTGCTAGAGAATTCTTGGTGAAAGGCTACACCTTC,CSAREFLVKGYTF
TRBV20-1,.,TRBJ1-1,.,TGCAGTGCTAGAGATTGGGAGCGTGGGAACACTGAAGCTTTCTTT,CSARDWERGNTEAFF
TRBV4-2,few,TRBJ2-2,TRBD1,TGTGCCAGCAGAAGAGGACAGGGAATTGCCGGGGAGCTGTTTTTT,CASRRGQGIAGELFF
TRBV5-1,.,TRBJ2-7,.,TGCGCCAGCAGCTTCGGCTCAGCCTACGAGCAGTACTTC,CASSFGSAYEQYF
TRBV4-1,few,TRBJ2-1,.,TGCGCCAGCAGCCCTGTCGAGACAGGATCCTACAATGAGCAGTTCTTC,CASSPVETGSYNEQFF
TRBV4-2,many,TRBJ2-4,TRBD2,TGTGCCAGCAGCCAAGCGGGGGGGAGAAACATTCAGTACTTC,CASSQAGGRNIQYF
TRBV20-1,few,TRBJ2-1,TRBD2,TGCAGTGCCTTCGCGGGAGGGCCCCCCTACAATGAGCAGTTCTTC,CSAFAGGPPYNEQFF
TRBV4-3,few,TRBJ2-7,.,TGCGCCAGCAGCCAGGCATGGGGGACCGCTTCATACGAGCAGTACTTC,CASSQAWGTASYEQYF
TRBV11-2,once,TRBJ2-5,.,TGTGCCAGCAGCTTAGATGGCAAAGAGACCCAGTACTTC,CASSLDGKETQYF
TRBV6-6,few,TRBJ2-7,TRBD2,TGTGCCAGTGGAGCGGGGCTATACGAGCAGTACTTC,CASGAGLYEQYF
TRBV6-1,.,TRBJ2-6,.,TGTGCCAGCAGCCTACTTCAGGCTGGGGCCAACGTCCTGACTTTC,CASSLLQAGANVLTF
TRBV7-2,few,TRBJ2-7,TRBD2,TGTGCCAGCAGCCCCCTCTTTTTAGCGGGATACGAGCAGTACTTC,CASSPLFLAGYEQYF
TRBV6-1,few,TRBJ1-5,TRBD1,TGTGCCAGCAGTGAATTCGACAGGGGTGAGGGTCAGCCCCAGCATTTT,CASSEFDRGEGQPQHF
TRBV7-2,many,TRBJ2-3,.,TGTGCCAGCAGCTTCCCCGGGACGGAGTTGCCAGATACGCAGTATTTT,CASSFPGTELPDTQYF
TRBV7-8,many,TRBJ2-1,.,TGTGCCAGCAGCTTAGGTTCGGCCGGGGAGCAGTTCTTC,CASSLGSAGEQFF
TRBV9,few,TRBJ2-7,.,TGTGCCAGCAGCGTAACGGGCCAGAGCTCCTACGAGCAGTACTTC,CASSVTGQSSYEQYF
TRBV12-3/TRBV12-4,.,TRBJ2-3,TRBD2,TGTGCCAGCAGTTGGGCTAGCGGGGGGAACACAGATACGCAGTATTTT,CASSWASGGNTDTQYF
TRBV7-6,.,TRBJ1-1,.,TGTGCCAGCAGCTTAAGATCCGACAGGGAAGCTTTCTTT,CASSLRSDREAFF
TRBV4-2,.,TRBJ1-2,.,TGTGCCAGCAGCCAAGAACAGGGAAATGTTTTAGGCTACACCTTC,CASSQEQGNVLGYTF
TRBV5-5,many,TRBJ2-1,.,TGTGCCAGCAGCTTAGAAGGGAATAGGAATGAGCAGTTCTTC,CASSLEGNRNEQFF